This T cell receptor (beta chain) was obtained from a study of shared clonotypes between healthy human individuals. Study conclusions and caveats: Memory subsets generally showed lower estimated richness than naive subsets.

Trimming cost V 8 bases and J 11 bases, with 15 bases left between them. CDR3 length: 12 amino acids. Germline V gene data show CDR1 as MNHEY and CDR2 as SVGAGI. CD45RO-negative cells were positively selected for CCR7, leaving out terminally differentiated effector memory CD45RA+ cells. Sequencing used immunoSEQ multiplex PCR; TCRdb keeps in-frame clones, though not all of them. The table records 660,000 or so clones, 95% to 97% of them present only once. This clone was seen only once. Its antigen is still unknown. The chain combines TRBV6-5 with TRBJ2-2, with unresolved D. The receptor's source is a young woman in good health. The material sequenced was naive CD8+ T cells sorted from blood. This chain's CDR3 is CASARAKGELFF. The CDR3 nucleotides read TGTGCCAGCGCCCGGGCCAAAGGAGAGCTGTTTTTT.